This T cell receptor (beta chain) was observed in a study of Ad26.COV2.S vaccination and SARS-CoV-2 variants. Whole-study context: Trial arm assignment for the donor was COV1001 Ad26.COV2.S.

This CDR3 has 15 residues. CDR1 is LGHDT and CDR2 is YNNKEL in the germline V gene (reference sequence). Trimming left V 3 bases short and J 0 bases short, with 9 bases between. Clones were read by immunoSEQ multiplex PCR, and TCRdb kept only the in-frame ones, dropping some. The sample shows 300,000 to 400,000 clones, 87% of them seen only once. Documented treatment: around 19 received Ad26.COV2.S at low or high dose, single or two shots; 5 received placebo; per-sample allocation not given. All samples were drawn on day 63, counting from the first vaccine or placebo injection. This chain links TRBV3-1 (or the pseudogene TRBV3-2) with TRBJ1-3, with D perhaps TRBD1 (5 bases). The source was peripheral blood, collected in a trial of Ad26.COV2.S vaccine versus placebo. This TCR derives from a person aged 18-65 years who received the Ad26.COV2.S COVID-19 vaccine or a placebo. The CDR3 DNA reads as TGTGCCAGCAGCCAGGACACTATCTCTGGAAACACCATATATTTT. Protein: CASSQDTISGNTIYF.